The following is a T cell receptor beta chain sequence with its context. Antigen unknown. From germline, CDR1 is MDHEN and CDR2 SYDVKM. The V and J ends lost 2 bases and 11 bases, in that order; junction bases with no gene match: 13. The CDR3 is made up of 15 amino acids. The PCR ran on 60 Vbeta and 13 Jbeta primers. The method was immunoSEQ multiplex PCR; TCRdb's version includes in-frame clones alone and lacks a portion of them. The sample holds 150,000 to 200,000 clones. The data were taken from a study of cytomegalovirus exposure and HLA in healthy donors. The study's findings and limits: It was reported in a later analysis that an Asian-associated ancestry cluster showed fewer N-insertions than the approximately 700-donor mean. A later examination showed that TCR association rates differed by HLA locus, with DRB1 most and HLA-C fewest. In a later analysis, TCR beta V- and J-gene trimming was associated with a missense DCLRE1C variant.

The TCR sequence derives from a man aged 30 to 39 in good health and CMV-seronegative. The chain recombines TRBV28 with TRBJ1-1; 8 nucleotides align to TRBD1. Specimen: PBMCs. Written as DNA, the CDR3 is TGTGCCAGCAGTTTAGGAGGAGGCAGGGGGCTCGGGGCTTTCTTT. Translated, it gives CASSLGGGRGLGAFF.